This TCR beta chain was captured by sequencing in a study of human T cells and chemical hapten exposure. Findings of the study overall: Relative to controls, expanded TCRs formed significantly more large CDR3 similarity clusters.

This clonotype was seen more than once but under ten times. Its specificity is unknown. MiXCR, run by TCRdb on the RACE reads, gives a single entry per CDR3 protein. The repertoire holds about 77,000 distinct CDR3 sequences, with about 15% as singletons. Time point reported: pre-sensitization, week 0. The treatment: therapeutic diphenylcyclopropenone sensitization with weekly scalp DPC. At every patch-test visit, blood was drawn before the patch test was applied. Suited to DPC and affected by alopecia, the donors ranged from 18 to 70 years old. Trimming shortened V by 0 bases and J by 6 bases, and 15 bases separated the two germline ends. Germline assignment: CDR1 DFQATT and CDR2 SNEGSKA (reference sequence). CDR3 length: 16 amino acids.

The TCR originated in a woman between 45 and 65 years old with alopecia areata. Some clones in this sample may be carry-over from other donors' samples. The sample consisted of whole blood, taken in connection with sensitization to the hapten diphenylcyclopropenone (DPC). V gene TRBV20-1 combines with J gene TRBJ1-6; the D is unclear. CDR3 bases: TGCAGTGCTAGAGATCAGAGTAACCTCTCTAATTCACCCCTCCACTTT. As protein: CSARDQSNLSNSPLHF.